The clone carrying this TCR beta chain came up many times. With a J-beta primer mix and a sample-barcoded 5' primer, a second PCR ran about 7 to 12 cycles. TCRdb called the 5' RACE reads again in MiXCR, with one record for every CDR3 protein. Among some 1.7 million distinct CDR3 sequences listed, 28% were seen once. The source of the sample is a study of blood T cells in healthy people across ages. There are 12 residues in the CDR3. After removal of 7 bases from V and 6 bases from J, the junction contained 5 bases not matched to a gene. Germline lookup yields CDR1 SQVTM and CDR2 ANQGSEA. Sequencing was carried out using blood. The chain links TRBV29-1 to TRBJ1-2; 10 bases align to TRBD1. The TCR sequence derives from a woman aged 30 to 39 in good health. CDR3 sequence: CSALGQGDGYTF. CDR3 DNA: TGCAGCGCTCTAGGACAGGGGGATGGCTACACCTTC.